The following is a TCR beta chain sequence with its context. Its target antigen remains unknown. No base quality values were provided; no much bigger clone lies one nucleotide off. These data belong to a study of shared T cell receptors in the human thymus (dated by TCRdb to the early 2020s). Regarding the research as a whole: The study examined how the human thymus generates shared, self-reactive T-cell receptor alpha chains.

Libraries came from the immunoSEQ multiplex PCR assay. Drawn from immuneACCESS, this table holds only the in-frame rearrangements with V and J called that TCRdb kept. Clones are partly lost; checked studies trace under half to an unresolved V gene and leave the rest unexplained. Recorded for this sample are hundreds of thousands of clones; approximately 85% of them occurred a single time. Around 0.0099% of the sample goes to the ten largest clones. These data also featured in a second study, about human thymus T cells. As the second study states: Immunologically healthy infants undergoing open corrective cardiac surgery for congenital heart defects in Finland were used as donors. Thymus tissue was collected as surgical resects that were removed during corrective cardiac surgery. Both the thymic and the peripheral blood repertoires appeared to show biased V and J gene segment usage. The related research reported highly overlapping thymic TCR repertoires among unrelated individuals. TCR alpha and beta repertoires from roughly 8 infant thymus samples and four related peripheral blood samples were characterized in the study. The cohort included six male and a couple of female infants, with donor ages spanning 7 to 244 days. After being mechanically released from the tissue, thymocytes were kept at -70 degrees C in pellets of about 10-32 million cells. A QIAsymphony instrument was used to extract genomic DNA from frozen cell pellets. Using the immunoSEQ multiplex PCR assay, the TCRB and TCRAD loci were amplified from a standardized quantity of quality-controlled genomic DNA. Amplicons spanned the V(D)J region at a length sufficient to cover the CDR3 and identify V and J genes. The commercial immunoSEQ service was used to sequence amplicons on an Illumina platform. Primer bias and sequencing errors were corrected as previously described, and TCRAD and TCRB definitions were based on the IMGT database. Repertoires were analysed with immunoSEQ Analyzer 3.0 and VDJTools, covering basic statistics, V/J segment usage, diversity estimates, rarefaction and pairwise overlap. To estimate diversity, the Chao1, ChaoE, Efron-Thisted, Shannon and inverse Simpson indices were applied, and diversity was also estimated on datasets down-sampled to the smallest sample. Repertoire overlap was assessed by strict matching of CDR3 nucleotide sequence, V gene and J gene, and clustering was done by Jaccard-based multidimensional scaling. Thymus samples yielded on average about 810,000 unique TCRB clonotypes, compared with roughly 92,000 from blood samples.

The sequence was obtained from a girl less than two years old with a congenital heart defect. Donor details come from another sample of the same person, matched by shared clones. The sample taken for sequencing was thymocytes.

Here is the DNA: TGTGCCAGCAGCTTAGATGGCCGGACTAGCAGCGATGAGCAGTTCTTC. Translated, this gives CASSLDGRTSSDEQFF. The V and J genes are TRBV11-3 and TRBJ2-1; 8 central bases correspond to TRBD2. The CDR3 runs 16 amino acids, cysteine and phenylalanine included. Of the read, only the CDR3 DNA is kept; its 48 bases are in frame from base 1. V lost 0 bases and J lost 8 bases, and the count of bases not matched to a germline gene is 9. The germline V gene gives CDR1 as SGHNT and CDR2 as YENEEA.